This T cell receptor (beta chain) was found in a study of beta chain features in type 1 diabetes. In the study overall: Examination of sorted cells across all samples involved about 100,000,000 cells. Study-level points and caveats: VDJ junctions sequenced from type 1 diabetes patients showed fewer insertions and more deletions.

Expressed TCRB transcripts were sequenced because the isolated RNA had all been reverse transcribed beforehand. The method was immunoSEQ multiplex PCR; TCRdb's version includes in-frame clones alone and lacks a portion of them. This repertoire shows fewer than 900,000 clones, under 20% found once; its top ten account for about 0.02%. As concerns this clone: Its antigen is as yet unknown.

Trimming stripped 2 bases from V and 1 base from J, with 6 bases between. The CDR3 sequence is 14 residues long. The germline gives CDR1 MNHNS, CDR2 SASEGT. Material for sequencing was naive CD4+ T cells from blood. This receptor was obtained from a woman under 30 in good health. The genes are TRBV6-1 and TRBJ1-5; D is ambiguous. Here the CDR3 reads CASSESGSNQPQHF. As DNA, the CDR3 is TGTGCCAGCAGTGAAAGTGGGAGCAATCAGCCCCAGCATTTT.